This TCR beta chain was identified during a study of blood T cell repertoires in COVID-19 (TCRdb year 2020). About the study as a whole: Collaborator samples came from the United States, Italy and Spain and covered acute and convalescent phases of COVID-19. Samples were obtained from the ongoing ImmuneRACE study (first 160 participants) and from over 1,000 subjects provided by 6 global collaborators. Deeply sampled blood TCRbeta repertoires from subjects exposed to, actively infected with, or recovered from COVID-19 were included in the dataset. The repertoires were released in a freely available public database meant as a resource for research on the immune response to SARS-CoV-2. Nearly every sample came with metadata listing a de-identified subject ID, COVID-19 status, age in years and sex. HLA class I and class II types, where available, came from metadata supplied by the sample provider rather than from assay-based typing. The material from the prospective study consisted of cDNA or gDNA derived from T cells, B-cell-depleted T cells, or PBMCs.

TCRbeta CDR3 regions were amplified from genomic DNA by means of the immunoSEQ Assay, a bias-controlled multiplex PCR. Per the original workflow: Nucleated cell counts per sample were estimated from amplification of reference gene primers within the assay. Sequence reads were collapsed and filtered to measure the absolute abundance of every unique TCRbeta CDR3 rearrangement. Productive Simpson clonality was computed per sample as the square root of Simpson's diversity index over productive rearrangements. The table was pulled from immuneACCESS by TCRdb, which kept in-frame rearrangements only. Such tables lose some clones; where checked, under half of the loss comes from unresolved V genes, and the rest has no known cause. D and trimming come from the DNA, and the V and J calls and clone size come from that table. The sample data list 16,000 or so clones, and around 86% of these were observed just once. Roughly 14% of the sample lies in the top ten.

Collaborating institutions collected whole blood in K2EDTA tubes following their own protocols. For TCRbeta analysis, collaborators shipped samples as frozen whole blood, isolated PBMCs, or DNA extracted from either of those sample types. Worth noting for this clone: Its antigen is still unknown. Nothing much larger sits one base from this clone, and base qualities are not available.

The full study reports these points: The quantity of clinical and demographic metadata differed by source and by participant and was supplied without curation.

Sequencing was performed on peripheral blood. The clonotype was recovered from a human donor in a cohort sampled during active COVID-19.

The sequence in DNA is TGTGCCAGCAGCCCCAAGTCGGGGAGATCTTTGAACTATGGCTACACCTTC. This gives the protein CASSPKSGRSLNYGYTF. In this chain, TRBV14 is recombined with TRBJ1-2; the D gene cannot be named for sure. V is shortened by 4 bases, J by 2 bases, and the region joining them spans 20 bases. CDR1 SGHDN and CDR2 FVKESK were looked up in the germline V gene. The CDR3 runs 17 residues from the cysteine to the phenylalanine. This entry keeps only the CDR3 DNA: 51 bases, framed from base 1.